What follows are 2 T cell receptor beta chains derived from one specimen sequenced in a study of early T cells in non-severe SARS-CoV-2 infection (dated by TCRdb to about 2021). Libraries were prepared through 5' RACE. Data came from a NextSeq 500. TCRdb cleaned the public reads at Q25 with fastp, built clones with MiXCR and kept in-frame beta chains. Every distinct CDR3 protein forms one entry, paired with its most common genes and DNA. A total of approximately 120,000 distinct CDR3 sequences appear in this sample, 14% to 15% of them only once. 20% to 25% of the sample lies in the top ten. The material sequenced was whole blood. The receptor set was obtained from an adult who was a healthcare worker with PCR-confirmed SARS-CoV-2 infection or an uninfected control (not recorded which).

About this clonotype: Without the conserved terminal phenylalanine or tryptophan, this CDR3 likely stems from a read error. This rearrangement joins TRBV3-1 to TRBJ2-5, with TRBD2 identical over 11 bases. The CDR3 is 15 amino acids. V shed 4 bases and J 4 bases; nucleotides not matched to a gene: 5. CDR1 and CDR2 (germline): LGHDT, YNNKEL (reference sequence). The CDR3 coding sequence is TGTGCCAGCAGCCCGACTAGCGGGGCCTTAGAGACCCAGTACTCC. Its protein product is CASSPTSGALETQYS.

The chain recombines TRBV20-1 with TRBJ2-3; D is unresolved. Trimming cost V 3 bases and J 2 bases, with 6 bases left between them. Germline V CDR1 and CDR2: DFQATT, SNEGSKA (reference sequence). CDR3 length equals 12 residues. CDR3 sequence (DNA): TGCAGTGCTAGTACGATCACAGATACGCAGTATTTT. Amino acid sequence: CSASTITDTQYF.